This TCR beta chain was found in a study of blood T cell repertoires in COVID-19. Per the study methods: Researchers report that nucleated cell counts were estimated from reference gene primer amplification. The repertoire was sequenced with immunoSEQ multiplex PCR; TCRdb's copy has only in-frame clones and lacks some. That table furnishes V, J and clone size, whereas the DNA furnished D and trimming. The table records more than 85,000 clones, 75% to 80% of them present only once. Trimming pared 3 bases from V and 5 bases from J, leaving 22 bases between. The CDR3 contains 17 residues. Germline assignment: CDR1 WSHSY and CDR2 SAAADI. This clone was detected a few times.

The chain carries TRBV10-2 and TRBJ1-1, with TRBD1 as a possible D gene (5 bases). The specimen sequenced was peripheral blood. This receptor was obtained from an elderly woman with active or convalescent COVID-19. The CDR3 sequence is CASSDLRGRREGTEAFF. CDR3 sequence (DNA): TGCGCCAGCAGTGACCTTAGGGGTCGCAGGGAGGGTACTGAAGCTTTCTTT.